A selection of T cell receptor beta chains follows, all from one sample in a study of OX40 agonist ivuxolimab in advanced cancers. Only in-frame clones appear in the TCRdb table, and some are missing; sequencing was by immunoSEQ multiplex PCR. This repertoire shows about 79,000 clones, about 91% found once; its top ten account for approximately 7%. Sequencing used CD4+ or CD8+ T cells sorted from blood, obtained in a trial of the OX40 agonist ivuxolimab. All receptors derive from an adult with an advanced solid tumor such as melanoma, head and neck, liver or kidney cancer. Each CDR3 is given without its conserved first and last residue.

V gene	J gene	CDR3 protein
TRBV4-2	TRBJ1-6	ASSNRGQTNSPLH
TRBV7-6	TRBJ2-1	ASRSGSYNEQF
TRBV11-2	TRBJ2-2	ASSFQGNTGELF
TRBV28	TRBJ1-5	ASSLRTGGFQPQH
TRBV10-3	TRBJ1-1	AIRRQGMNTEAF
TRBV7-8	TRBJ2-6	ASSLEPGTGYSAGANVLT
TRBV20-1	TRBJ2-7	SAEISYEQY
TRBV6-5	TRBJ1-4	ASRTSSWEKLF
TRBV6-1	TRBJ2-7	ASRVGQSSYEQY
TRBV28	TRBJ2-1	ASNTQAAGLSYNEQF
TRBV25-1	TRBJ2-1	ASGGESDNEQF
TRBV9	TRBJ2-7	ASSVGRGMDVRQY
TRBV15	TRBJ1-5	ATSRYSSNQPQH
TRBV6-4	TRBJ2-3	ASSRAPGLAGGTDTQY
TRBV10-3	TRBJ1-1	AISESIQTGEAF
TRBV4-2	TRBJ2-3	ASSQVGGNADTQY
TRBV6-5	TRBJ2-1	ASSYSGQLIYNEQF
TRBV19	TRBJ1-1	ASSIPTGGSEAF
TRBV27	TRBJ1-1	ASSLLSGAAEAF
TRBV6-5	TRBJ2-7	ASSLTSYEQY
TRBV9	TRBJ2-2	ASSVVREAGELF
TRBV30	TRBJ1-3	AWRDSSGNTIY
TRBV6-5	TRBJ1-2	ASSYRGQGAHGYT
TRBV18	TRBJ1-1	ASSPKSAPNTEAF
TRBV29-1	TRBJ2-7	STYTLAGGEQY
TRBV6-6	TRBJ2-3	ASIPSGAVGAY
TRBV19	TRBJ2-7	ASSRDSLGYEQY
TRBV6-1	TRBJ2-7	ASSEVRPGYEQY
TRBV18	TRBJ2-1	ASSAGVVYNEQF
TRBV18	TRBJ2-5	ASSPRQETQY
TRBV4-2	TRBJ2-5	ASSPTGYQETQY
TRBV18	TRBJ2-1	ASSPQGAPNNEQF
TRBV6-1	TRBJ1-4	ASSEGGEKLF
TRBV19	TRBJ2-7	ASSKAGGPGEQY
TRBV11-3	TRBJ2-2	ASSPGRSRPSEELF
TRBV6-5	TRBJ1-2	ASSGTALGYGYT
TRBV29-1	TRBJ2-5	SVGTAVQETQY
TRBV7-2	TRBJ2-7	ASSLVGTGYSYEQY
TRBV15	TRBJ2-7	ATSRDISGSSYEQY
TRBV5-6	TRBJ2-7	ASSLAGFAFSYEQY
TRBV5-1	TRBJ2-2	ASSLRESAGELF
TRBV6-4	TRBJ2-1	ASSPDRTGPSRGREQF
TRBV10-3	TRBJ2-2	AISASGIDTGELF
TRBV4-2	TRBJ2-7	ASSQDNAAYEQY
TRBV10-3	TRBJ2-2	AISSGGGRGHTGELF
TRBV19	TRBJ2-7	ASSIGSPVYEQY
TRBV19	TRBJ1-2	ASSIDNRNYGYT
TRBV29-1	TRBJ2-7	SVGQAYEQY
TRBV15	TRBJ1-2	ATSRGQGHGYT
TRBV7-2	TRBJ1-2	ASGYRDKANYGYT
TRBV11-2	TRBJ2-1	ASSLARRTYNEQF
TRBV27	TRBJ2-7	ASSLRRLAGATPAYEQY
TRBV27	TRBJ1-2	ASREGYT
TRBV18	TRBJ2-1	ASSPPTSGSGNEQF